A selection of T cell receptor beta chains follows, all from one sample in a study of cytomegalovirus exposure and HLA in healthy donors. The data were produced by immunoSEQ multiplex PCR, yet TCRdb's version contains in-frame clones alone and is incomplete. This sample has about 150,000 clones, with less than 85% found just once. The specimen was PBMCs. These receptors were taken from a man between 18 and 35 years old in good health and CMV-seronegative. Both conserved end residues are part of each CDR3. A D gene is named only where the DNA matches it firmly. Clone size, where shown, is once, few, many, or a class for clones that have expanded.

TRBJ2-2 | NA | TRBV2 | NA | CASSESGTGELFF | TGTGCCAGCAGTGAATCCGGGACCGGGGAGCTGTTTTTT
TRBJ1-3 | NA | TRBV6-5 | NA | CASSRNLKVDTIYF | TGTGCCAGCAGCAGGAACTTAAAGGTGGACACCATATATTTT
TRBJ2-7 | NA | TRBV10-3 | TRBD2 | CAIKSSGGSYEQYF | TGTGCCATCAAGTCTAGCGGGGGTTCCTACGAGCAGTACTTC
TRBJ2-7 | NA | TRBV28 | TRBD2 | CASTLGASGTGAYEQYF | TGTGCCAGCACCTTAGGGGCTAGCGGAACGGGGGCCTACGAGCAGTACTTC
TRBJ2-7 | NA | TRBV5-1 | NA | CASSLGQGREQYF | TGCGCCAGCAGCTTGGGGCAGGGGCGTGAGCAGTACTTC
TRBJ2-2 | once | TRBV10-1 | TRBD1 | CASSELGQGAGELFF | TGCGCCAGCAGTGAGTTAGGACAGGGGGCCGGGGAGCTGTTTTTT
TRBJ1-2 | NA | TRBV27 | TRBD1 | CASSPRTGNGYTF | TGTGCCAGCAGTCCCCGGACAGGGAACGGCTACACCTTC
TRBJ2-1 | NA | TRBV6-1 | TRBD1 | CASSERDRVYNEQFF | TGTGCCAGCAGTGAACGGGACAGGGTATACAATGAGCAGTTCTTC
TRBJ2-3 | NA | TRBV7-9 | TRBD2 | CASSYTPGLASTDTQYF | TGTGCCAGCAGCTATACTCCGGGACTAGCGAGCACAGATACGCAGTATTTT
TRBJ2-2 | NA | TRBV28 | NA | CASRIPRVNGELFF | TGTGCCAGCAGAATCCCCAGGGTAAACGGGGAGCTGTTTTTT
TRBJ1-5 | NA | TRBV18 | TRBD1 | CASSPTGVQPQHF | TGTGCCAGCTCACCTACAGGGGTACAGCCCCAGCATTTT
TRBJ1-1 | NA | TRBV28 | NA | CASSLLRGAEAFF | TGTGCCAGCAGTCTATTACGTGGGGCCGAAGCTTTCTTT
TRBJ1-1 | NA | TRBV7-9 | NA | CASSVTGGRTEAFF | TGTGCCAGCAGCGTGACGGGGGGGAGGACTGAAGCTTTCTTT
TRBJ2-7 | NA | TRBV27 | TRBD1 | CATAQGSTYEQYF | TGTGCCACCGCACAGGGGTCCACCTACGAGCAGTACTTC
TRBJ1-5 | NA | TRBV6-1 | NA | CASSEAWGHNSNQPQHF | TGTGCCAGCAGTGAAGCTTGGGGACATAATAGCAATCAGCCCCAGCATTTT
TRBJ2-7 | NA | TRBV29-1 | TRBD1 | CSVRPGQGRYEQYF | TGCAGCGTTCGTCCGGGACAGGGAAGATACGAGCAGTACTTC
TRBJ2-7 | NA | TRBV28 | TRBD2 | CASLGEGVAGVREQYF | TGTGCCAGCCTTGGGGAGGGTGTAGCGGGAGTTCGCGAGCAGTACTTC
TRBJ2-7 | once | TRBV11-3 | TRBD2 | CASSTRLAGINYEQYF | TGTGCCAGCAGCACCCGACTAGCGGGGATCAACTACGAGCAGTACTTC
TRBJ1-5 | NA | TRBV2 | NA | CASVRERGQPQHF | TGTGCCAGCGTGCGGGAGAGGGGTCAGCCCCAGCATTTT
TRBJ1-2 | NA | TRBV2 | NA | CASSEGKGLTSLSYGYTF | TGTGCCAGCAGTGAAGGGAAGGGACTAACCTCCCTCTCATATGGCTACACCTTC
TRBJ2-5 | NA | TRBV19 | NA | CASSIGGVRAETQYF | TGTGCCAGTAGTATTGGCGGGGTTCGGGCGGAGACCCAGTACTTC
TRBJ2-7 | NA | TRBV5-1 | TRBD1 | CASSLGVSGQGSYEQYF | TGCGCCAGCAGCTTGGGGGTCTCGGGACAGGGATCCTACGAGCAGTACTTC
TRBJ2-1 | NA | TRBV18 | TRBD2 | CASSPEGLAGGNEQFF | TGTGCCAGCTCACCCGAGGGACTAGCGGGAGGAAATGAGCAGTTCTTC
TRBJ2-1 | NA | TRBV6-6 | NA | CASSAGASSNEQFF | TGTGCCAGCAGTGCAGGGGCTAGCTCTAATGAGCAGTTCTTC
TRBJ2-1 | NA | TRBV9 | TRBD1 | CASSVEGQSYNEQFF | TGTGCCAGCAGCGTAGAGGGACAGAGCTACAATGAGCAGTTCTTC
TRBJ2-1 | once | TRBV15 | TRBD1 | CATSRLDRASYNEQFF | TGTGCCACCAGCAGACTGGACAGGGCGTCCTACAATGAGCAGTTCTTC
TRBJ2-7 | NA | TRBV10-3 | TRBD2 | CAISGTRGLAGRNGEQYF | TGTGCCATCAGTGGCACCAGAGGACTAGCGGGGAGAAATGGAGAGCAGTACTTC
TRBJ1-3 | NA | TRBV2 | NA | CASSPSGNTIYF | TGTGCCAGCAGTCCTTCTGGAAACACCATATATTTT
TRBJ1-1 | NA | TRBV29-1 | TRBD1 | CSVEKGGTGGHTEAFF | TGCAGCGTTGAAAAAGGGGGGACAGGGGGCCATACTGAAGCTTTCTTT
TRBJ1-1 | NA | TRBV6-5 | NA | CASMGRQGRTEAFF | TGTGCCAGCATGGGTCGGCAGGGTCGTACTGAAGCTTTCTTT
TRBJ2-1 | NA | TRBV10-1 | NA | CASSVGVNKQFF | TGCGCCAGCAGTGTAGGAGTTAACAAGCAGTTCTTC
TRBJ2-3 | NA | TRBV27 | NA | CASSYDSSGTDTQYF | TGTGCCAGCAGTTATGACAGCTCGGGCACAGATACGCAGTATTTT
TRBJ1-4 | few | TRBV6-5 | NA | CASSHGQKLFF | TGTGCCAGCAGTCATGGACAGAAACTGTTTTTT
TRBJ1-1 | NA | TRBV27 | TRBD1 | CASSVRGPDTEAFF | TGTGCCAGCAGTGTCAGGGGGCCAGACACTGAAGCTTTCTTT
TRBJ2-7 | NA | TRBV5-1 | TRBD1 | CASSFGTGAYEQYF | TGCGCCAGCAGCTTCGGGACAGGGGCCTACGAGCAGTACTTC
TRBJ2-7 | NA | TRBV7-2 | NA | CASTPTGHRSYEQYF | TGTGCCAGCACCCCAACGGGACACCGCTCCTACGAGCAGTACTTC
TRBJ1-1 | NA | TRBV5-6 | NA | CASSLAGRGSNTEAFF | TGTGCCAGCAGCTTGGCCGGGAGGGGTAGTAACACTGAAGCTTTCTTT
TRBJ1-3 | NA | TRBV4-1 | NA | CASSHPSSGNTIYF | TGCGCCAGCAGCCACCCCAGTTCTGGAAACACCATATATTTT
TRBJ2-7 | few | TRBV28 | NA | CASSSLSYEQYF | TGTGCCAGCAGCTCTCTTTCCTACGAGCAGTACTTC
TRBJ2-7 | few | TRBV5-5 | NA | CASSPPAGSYEQYF | TGTGCCAGCAGCCCCCCGGCTGGGAGCTACGAGCAGTACTTC
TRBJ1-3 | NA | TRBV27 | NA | CASSSNRVPGNTIYF | TGTGCCAGCAGTTCAAACAGGGTGCCTGGAAACACCATATATTTT
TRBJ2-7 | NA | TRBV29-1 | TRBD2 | CSVEEALAGGSYEQYF | TGCAGCGTTGAAGAGGCGTTAGCGGGAGGCTCCTACGAGCAGTACTTC
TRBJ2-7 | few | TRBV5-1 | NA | CASSLVGTSYEQYF | TGCGCCAGCAGCTTGGTTGGCACGTCCTACGAGCAGTACTTC
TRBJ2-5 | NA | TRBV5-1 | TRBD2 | CASSPQGLAGGRTETQYF | TGCGCCAGCAGCCCACAAGGACTAGCGGGGGGCCGGACGGAGACCCAGTACTTC
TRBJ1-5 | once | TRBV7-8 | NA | CASSHGGLNQPQHF | TGTGCCAGCAGCCACGGGGGTCTCAATCAGCCCCAGCATTTT
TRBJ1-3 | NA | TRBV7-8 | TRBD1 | CASSSSGQGNTIYF | TGTGCCAGCAGCTCAAGCGGACAGGGCAACACCATATATTTT
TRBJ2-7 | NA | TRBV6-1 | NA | CASSGREIPHFYEQYF | TGTGCCAGCAGTGGCCGGGAAATCCCGCACTTTTACGAGCAGTACTTC
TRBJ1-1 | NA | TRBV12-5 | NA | CASGLVPGQPDEAFF | TGTGCTAGTGGTTTGGTCCCAGGGCAGCCGGATGAGGCTTTCTTT
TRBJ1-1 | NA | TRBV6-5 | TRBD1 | CASSPGQGGTEAFF | TGTGCCAGCAGTCCAGGACAGGGAGGGACTGAAGCTTTCTTT
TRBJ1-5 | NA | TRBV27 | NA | CASSSARSNQPQHF | TGTGCCAGCAGCTCTGCTAGGAGCAATCAGCCCCAGCATTTT
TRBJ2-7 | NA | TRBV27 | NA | CASSITGIQGEQYF | TGTGCCAGCAGCATAACAGGGATTCAGGGCGAGCAGTACTTC